This T cell receptor (beta chain) was recovered during a study of CD8 T cells in ankylosing spondylitis. The authors made TCR beta libraries by quantitative 5'-RACE with molecular barcodes. TCRdb used MiXCR to reprocess the 5' RACE reads, holding one entry per CDR3 protein. The profile covers about 750,000 distinct CDR3 sequences, with roughly 19% appearing a single time and around a fifth taken by the ten largest. The table lists this clonotype with a few counts. Its cognate antigen is unknown. Study findings and constraints: Matched ankylosing spondylitis synovial fluid reportedly contained a significantly enriched population of disease-linked clones. What seemed typical of ankylosing spondylitis blood was a TCR beta motif built from several highly homologous variants.

The CDR3 is made up of 14 amino acids. J was trimmed by 7 bases and V by 4 bases; bases with no gene match: 5. The V gene's germline CDR1 is SGHVS and CDR2 FNYEAQ. This TCR was sampled from a male donor with ankylosing spondylitis. The sample consisted of blood, either unsorted or a sorted T cell fraction (not recorded which). V and J are TRBV7-6 and TRBJ2-1, with 9 bases that match TRBD2. In DNA form, the CDR3 reads TGTGCCAGCAGCTCTGGGGCGGGGGGGAATGAGCAGTTCTTC. Encoded protein: CASSSGAGGNEQFF.